This TCR beta chain was identified in a study of CD8+CD57+ T cells in acquired aplastic anemia. Selection for sequencing was limited to patients who had shown CD8+CD57+ cell expansion by flow cytometry. Every one of the patients had aplastic anemia (severe, acquired). Genomic DNA constituted the template upon which TCR beta VDJ and CDR3 profiling was performed. TCRdb re-called the reads through MiXCR, storing one row per CDR3 protein. The profile covers some 200,000 distinct CDR3 sequences, with over 40% appearing a single time and about 20% taken by the ten largest. The sample holds many counts of this clonotype. This CDR3 region has 15 residues. Deletions cut 0 bases from V and 3 bases from J, with 14 bases between. Germline CDR1 and CDR2: DFQATT and SNEGSKA (reference sequence).

The chain has TRBV20-1 and TRBJ1-2, with TRBD1 as a possible D gene (5 bases). The receptor comes from a human donor with aplastic anemia. Sequencing input: sorted CD4+, CD8+, or CD8+CD57+ T cells (not recorded which) from PBMCs. CDR3 sequence: CSARDRPREDYGYTF. The CDR3 coding sequence is TGCAGTGCTAGAGATCGGCCCAGGGAGGACTATGGCTACACCTTC.